The 17 T cell receptor beta chains reported below all come from one sample, sequenced in a study of identical twins. TCRdb reprocessed the 5' RACE reads with MiXCR, giving one entry per CDR3 protein. Here the sample spans 400,000 to 550,000 distinct CDR3 sequences, 20% to 25% being singletons. This sample also belongs to another study, concerning T cells expressing NK-cell markers.

The sequenced sample consisted of CD4+ T cells sorted from blood. The receptors were gathered from a woman between 18 and 30 years old in good health.

V usage is TRBV7-3 and J usage is TRBJ1-2; the D is unclear. The V end lost 0 bases, the J end lost 4 bases, and 12 bases lay between the germline ends. Germline loops: CDR1 SGHTA, CDR2 FQGTGA. CDR3 size: 15 residues. DNA for the CDR3: TGTGCCAGCAGCTTAACTGGCGGGCGAGGCTATGGCTACACCTTC. It encodes CASSLTGGRGYGYTF.

In its sample, this clonotype was seen a few times. This rearrangement joins TRBV29-1 to TRBJ1-1; D is uncertain. This CDR3 has 12 amino acids. Germline values: CDR1 SQVTM, CDR2 ANQGSEA. The CDR3 DNA reads TGCAGTGGGCGGCCCAGGAACACTGAAGCTTTCTTT. Amino acids: CSGRPRNTEAFF. Together with reference TRBV29-1 and TRBJ1-1, the CDR3 gives the full variable domain: SAVISQKPSRDICQRGTSLTIQCQVDSQVTMMFWYRQQPGQSLTLIATANQGSEATYESGFVIDKFPISRPNLTFSTLTVSNMSPEDSSIYLCSGRPRNTEAFFGQGTRLTVV.

This clonotype was seen more than once but under ten times. The J gene is TRBJ2-3, the V gene TRBV20-1, with D perhaps matching TRBD2 (6 bases). V shed 6 bases and J shed 2 bases, with 21 bases lying between them. Germline CDR1 reads DFQATT; CDR2 reads SNEGSKA (reference sequence). The CDR3 loop spans 16 amino acids. DNA for the CDR3: TGCAGTGCGCCCCCCTACCCGCCGGGAGCCACAGATACGCAGTATTTT. Amino acid sequence: CSAPPYPPGATDTQYF.

This clonotype was seen a few times. The genes are TRBV6-1 and TRBJ2-1; tentative D call: TRBD2 (6 bases). Per germline, CDR1 MNHNS and CDR2 SASEGT. Trimming removed 6 bases from V and 0 bases from J, with 15 bases in between. CDR3 length: 16 residues. The CDR3, as DNA: TGTGCCAGCAGAGCTTGGGGGGTCAGCTCCTACAATGAGCAGTTCTTC. Translating it yields CASRAWGVSSYNEQFF.

This clonotype was counted a few times. V and J are TRBV2 and TRBJ2-1; 9 bases map to TRBD1. The CDR3 length is 14 residues. Germline trimming cut 7 bases from V and 8 bases from J; bases unmatched to any gene: 9. Germline values: CDR1 SNHLY, CDR2 FYNNEI. CDR3 residues: CASIKDRGFHEQFF. In nucleotides, the CDR3 is TGTGCCAGCATAAAGGACAGGGGATTCCATGAGCAGTTCTTC.

This clonotype appeared a few times. The rearrangement joins TRBV20-1 to TRBJ2-3; D call uncertain. Germline values: CDR1 DFQATT, CDR2 SNEGSKA (reference sequence). Trimming took 4 bases from V and 0 from J, leaving 11 bases between them. The length of the CDR3 is 14 residues. The CDR3 loop is CSAKIHRSTDTQYF. CDR3 in DNA: TGCAGTGCTAAGATACACAGAAGCACAGATACGCAGTATTTT.

This clonotype was seen more than once but under ten times. The chain carries TRBV6-1 and TRBJ2-7; 13 bases are shared with TRBD2. V shed 5 bases and J 3 bases; nucleotides not matched to a gene: 7. Germline V gene lookup returns CDR1 MNHNS and CDR2 SASEGT. The CDR3 totals 16 residues. CDR3 DNA: TGTGCCAGCAGTCCCCGACTAGCGGGGGGTAACTACGAGCAGTACTTC. Encoded protein: CASSPRLAGGNYEQYF.

In its sample, this clonotype was seen a few times. This chain connects TRBV10-1 to TRBJ2-1; D is unclear. CDR1 and CDR2 (germline): WNHNN, SYGVQD (reference sequence). Trimming took off 6 bases at V and 0 bases at J, with 15 bases between the two ends. This CDR3 comprises 16 residues. As DNA, the CDR3 is TGCGCCAGCAGAGCCCGATGGGCTTGCTCCTACAATGAGCAGTTCTTC. Protein product: CASRARWACSYNEQFF.

V usage is TRBV29-1 and J usage is TRBJ2-1; 8 nucleotides align to TRBD2. This CDR3 comprises 14 residues. Germline V CDR1 and CDR2: SQVTM, ANQGSEA. Germline trimming cut 0 bases from V and 10 bases from J; bases unmatched to any gene: 8. The CDR3 nucleotides read TGCAGCGTTGAAGATAGCGGGAAAGGGAACGAGCAGTTCTTC. Encoded protein: CSVEDSGKGNEQFF.

This chain connects TRBV11-3 to TRBJ2-1; perhaps D is TRBD1 or TRBD2 (6 bases each). The ends were cut back, 3 bases at V and 0 bases at J, with 12 bases in the middle. The CDR3 totals 16 residues. Germline values: CDR1 SGHNT, CDR2 YENEEA. The CDR3 DNA reads as TGTGCCAGCAGCTTCTCCCGGGGGCACTCCTACAATGAGCAGTTCTTC. Protein product: CASSFSRGHSYNEQFF.

The chain links TRBV7-9 to TRBJ2-1, with D possibly matching TRBD2 (6 bases). The CDR3 covers 16 residues. The V end was cut by 2 bases, the J end by 4 bases, with 15 bases between. Germline-derived CDR1 and CDR2 are SEHNR and FQNEAQ (reference sequence). The CDR3 nucleotides read TGTGCCAGCAGCTTACGGCGGGAATCAGGGTACAATGAGCAGTTCTTC. Translated: CASSLRRESGYNEQFF.

This clonotype turned up a few times. The J gene is TRBJ2-2, the V gene TRBV5-1; D unresolved. V lost 0 bases and J lost 0, with 12 bases in between. This CDR3 region has 17 residues. CDR1 is SGHRS, CDR2 YFSETQ, per germline. The CDR3 loop reads CASSLVSVISNTGELFF. The DNA for the CDR3 is TGCGCCAGCAGCTTGGTGAGCGTGATATCGAACACCGGGGAGCTGTTTTTT.

This clonotype was recorded a few times. The chain is built from TRBV29-1 and TRBJ1-2; D uncertain. The germline V gene has CDR1 SQVTM and CDR2 ANQGSEA. Trimming shortened V by 7 bases and J by 5 bases, and 14 bases separated the two germline ends. The CDR3 runs 12 residues. CDR3 in amino acids: CSAEEALYGYTF. The CDR3 nucleotides read TGCAGCGCTGAGGAGGCCCTATATGGCTACACCTTC.

In this sample, this clonotype turned up a few times. Germline and junction disagree at one end, which may indicate a read error. The CDR3 region has the DNA TGTGCTAGCAGCTTATTAGGGGAACCTGGAAACACCATATATTTT. Translating gives CASSLLGEPGNTIYF. V is TRBV7-7 and J is TRBJ1-3; a weak D match, TRBD1 (5 bases). In germline, CDR1 is SSHAT, CDR2 FNYEAQ (reference sequence). This CDR3 is 15 amino acids long.

The rearrangement uses TRBV5-1 and TRBJ2-5, with TRBD2 matching 10 bases. J lost 4 bases, V lost 4 bases, and 10 bases had no gene match. Germline values: CDR1 SGHRS, CDR2 YFSETQ. The CDR3 has 16 residues. The CDR3 protein is CASSQSGVAGGETQYF. For the CDR3, the DNA is TGCGCCAGCAGCCAGTCAGGGGTAGCGGGAGGAGAGACCCAGTACTTC.

This chain joins TRBV7-2 and TRBJ2-3; D not certain. CDR3 size: 14 residues. Germline V lookup: CDR1 SGHTA, CDR2 FQGNSA. V lost 5 bases and J lost 0, with 9 bases in between. DNA for the CDR3: TGTGCCAGCAGCAGAGCCAGGAGCACAGATACGCAGTATTTT. The encoded protein is CASSRARSTDTQYF.

The chain uses TRBV20-1 and TRBJ1-3; D gene ambiguous. Trimming stripped 1 base from V and 0 bases from J, with 19 bases between. Germline CDR1 and CDR2: DFQATT and SNEGSKA (reference sequence). There are 18 residues in the CDR3. The CDR3 spells CSARGFSPGRHSGNTIYF. The CDR3 DNA sequence: TGCAGTGCTAGAGGCTTCTCCCCCGGACGGCACTCTGGAAACACCATATATTTT.